A single sample gave rise to the 28 T cell receptor beta chains below, sequenced in a study of blood T cell repertoires in COVID-19. Repertoires were generated with immunoSEQ multiplex PCR, while TCRdb's copy carries only in-frame clones and drops some. The sample lists roughly 100,000 clones, around nine tenths occurring once. The sample taken for sequencing was peripheral blood. All receptors derive from a woman of 80 years or more with active COVID-19.

Points on this clone: One end of the junction fails to match germline, which may point to a read error. The CDR3 protein is CATSRDGLYGYTF. The CDR3 coding sequence is TGTGCCACCAGTCGGGACGGACTATATGGCTACACCTTC. The chain links TRBV10-3 to TRBJ1-2, with D possibly being TRBD1 (5 bases). The germline V gene has CDR1 ENHRY and CDR2 SYGVKD. The CDR3 runs to 13 residues.

The chain combines TRBV24-1 with TRBJ2-1; 8 bases are shared with TRBD1. The CDR3 runs 15 residues. Unmatched junction bases numbered 6, after V lost 4 bases and J lost 5 bases. Germline V CDR1 and CDR2: KGHDR, SFDVKD. CDR3 in amino acids: CATSEDRAHDNEQFF. The CDR3 DNA reads as TGTGCCACCAGTGAGGACAGGGCTCATGACAATGAGCAGTTCTTC.

The V and J genes are TRBV11-2 and TRBJ2-2; the match to TRBD2 covers 7 bases. The CDR3 extends over 17 amino acids. Germline CDR1 SGHAT, CDR2 FQNNGV. J gave up 2 bases and V 0 bases, and 6 bases lay outside the gene matches. Here the CDR3 reads CASSLEGLAVNTGELFF. CDR3 sequence (DNA): TGTGCCAGCAGCTTAGAGGGCCTAGCGGTAAACACCGGGGAGCTGTTTTTT.

This chain uses TRBV15 with TRBJ2-4; possibly TRBD2 for D (5 bases). V shed 7 bases and J shed 6 bases, with 25 bases lying between them. Germline values: CDR1 LNHNV, CDR2 YYDKDF (reference sequence). The CDR3 totals 17 residues. CDR3 amino acids: CATTLNRYRAGGNIQYF. The CDR3 DNA sequence: TGTGCCACCACCTTAAATCGCTATAGGGCTGGAGGAAACATTCAGTACTTC.

This chain links TRBV9 with TRBJ2-6; D unresolved. Germline V lookup: CDR1 SGDLS, CDR2 YYNGEE. Trimming removed 0 bases at V and 0 bases at J, with 7 bases between. The CDR3 is 16 residues long. CDR3 sequence (DNA): TGTGCCAGCAGCGTAGGCGTTAGCTCTGGGGCCAACGTCCTGACTTTC. Translation gives CASSVGVSSGANVLTF.

This chain links TRBV2 with TRBJ2-3; D uncertain. V dropped 7 bases and J dropped 15 bases, with 20 bases sitting between them. Germline assignment: CDR1 SNHLY and CDR2 FYNNEI. The CDR3 is made up of 12 amino acids. Written as DNA, the CDR3 is TGTGCCAGCAAGCCCGTCACAGATACGCCTTATTTT. Amino acids: CASKPVTDTPYF. Combining the CDR3 with reference TRBV2 and TRBJ2-3 gives the whole variable domain EPEVTQTPSHQVTQMGQEVILRCVPISNHLYFYWYRQILGQKVEFLVSFYNNEISEKSEIFDDQFSVERPDGSNFTLKIRSTKLEDSAMYFCASKPVTDTPYFGPGTRLTVL.

V usage is TRBV18 and J usage is TRBJ2-3; 10 nucleotides match TRBD2. This CDR3 is built from 15 residues. CDR1 KGHSH and CDR2 LQKENI come from the germline V gene. Trimming at V came to 2 bases and at J to 4 bases, leaving 3 bases not matched to a gene. The CDR3 protein is CASSPSGRAPDTQYF. CDR3 in DNA: TGTGCCAGCTCACCAAGCGGGAGGGCCCCAGATACGCAGTATTTT.

This chain connects TRBV20-1 to TRBJ2-3; perhaps TRBD2 as D (5 bases). The length of the CDR3 is 16 residues. V was shortened by 3 bases and J by 6 bases, with 22 bases between the two germline ends. Germline CDR1 is DFQATT and CDR2 is SNEGSKA (reference sequence). CDR3 coding DNA: TGCAGTGCTAGTCAAAGACTCAGCGGACCACCGGATACGCAGTATTTT. Residues: CSASQRLSGPPDTQYF.

This clone was detected once. This chain links TRBV10-3 with TRBJ2-3, with 10 bases fitting TRBD2. This CDR3 contains 14 residues. Looked up from germline, CDR1 is ENHRY and CDR2 is SYGVKD. The V and J ends lost 6 bases and 4 bases, in that order; junction bases with no gene match: 4. As DNA, the CDR3 is TGTGCCATCAGGCTAGCGGGAGAGGCAGATACGCAGTATTTT. The encoded protein is CAIRLAGEADTQYF.

The V gene is TRBV9, the J gene TRBJ1-2; 7 bases are a match to TRBD1. CDR3 size: 15 residues. The trim removed 0 bases at V and 4 bases at J, leaving 6 bases unmatched. Germline V gene data show CDR1 as SGDLS and CDR2 as YYNGEE. Here the CDR3 reads CASSVDSGTVYGYTF. For the CDR3, the DNA is TGTGCCAGCAGCGTAGATTCTGGGACAGTCTATGGCTACACCTTC.

This chain links TRBV10-2 with TRBJ1-1, with a possible D match to TRBD1 (5 bases). This CDR3 has 14 amino acids. V lost 0 bases and J lost 5, with 10 bases in between. CDR1 is WSHSY, CDR2 SAAADI, per germline. CDR3 DNA sequence: TGCGCCAGCAGTGAGTCTTTGGGGGGAACTGAAGCTTTCTTT. Amino acids: CASSESLGGTEAFF.

The chain employs TRBV30 and TRBJ2-3; possible D gene TRBD2, 5 bases. Trimming cost V 3 bases and J 0 bases, with 10 bases left between them. Looked up from germline, CDR1 is GTSNPN and CDR2 is SVGIG (reference sequence). The length of the CDR3 is 14 residues. The CDR3 sequence is CAWRGSGSTDTQYF. For the CDR3, the DNA is TGTGCCTGGAGGGGGAGCGGTAGCACAGATACGCAGTATTTT.

The rearrangement links TRBV28 to TRBJ2-3; 7 nucleotides align to TRBD2. Trimming removed 7 bases from V and 8 bases from J; junction bases left unmatched: 15. The CDR3 is made up of 15 amino acids. Germline CDR1 and CDR2: MDHEN and SYDVKM. CDR3 coding DNA: TGTGCCAGCACCTTCCCTGGCGGGAGTATGCGTACGCAGTATTTT. Its translation: CASTFPGGSMRTQYF.

This clone has more than one count but fewer than ten. The chain recombines TRBV28 with TRBJ1-5; 9 bases agree with TRBD1. Germline trimming cut 5 bases from V and 0 bases from J; bases unmatched to any gene: 5. Looked up from germline, CDR1 is MDHEN and CDR2 is SYDVKM. The CDR3 sequence is 16 residues long. The CDR3 loop reads CASSRTGAYSNQPQHF. The CDR3 region has the DNA TGTGCCAGCAGTCGGACAGGGGCATATAGCAATCAGCCCCAGCATTTT.

The genes are TRBV25-1 and TRBJ2-1, with D maybe TRBD2 (6 bases). Deletions cut 1 base from V and 0 bases from J, with 13 bases between. Looked up from germline, CDR1 is MGHDK and CDR2 is SYGVNS. There are 17 residues in the CDR3. CDR3 sequence: CASSESGRGYSYNEQFF. The CDR3, as DNA: TGTGCCAGCAGTGAATCTGGCCGGGGGTACTCCTACAATGAGCAGTTCTTC.

The genes are TRBV5-5 and TRBJ2-3, with 16 positions matching TRBD2. Germline loops: CDR1 SGHKS, CDR2 YYEKEE (reference sequence). V lost 4 bases to trimming and J lost 4 bases; unmatched junction nucleotides: 3. CDR3 length: 16 residues. The CDR3 here is CASSAGTSGRADTQYF. The DNA of the CDR3 is TGTGCCAGCAGCGCCGGGACTAGCGGGAGGGCAGATACGCAGTATTTT.

CDR3 residues: CASSLWPAGVGDNEQFF. The CDR3 bases are TGTGCCAGCAGCTTATGGCCGGCAGGGGTAGGAGACAATGAGCAGTTCTTC. This chain links TRBV7-3 with TRBJ2-1; possible D gene TRBD1, 6 bases. Germline values: CDR1 SGHTA, CDR2 FQGTGA. The V end was cut by 2 bases, the J end by 5 bases, with 19 bases between. The CDR3 loop spans 17 amino acids.

The chain is built from TRBV18 and TRBJ2-7; D might be TRBD2 (6 bases). The V and J ends lost 3 bases and 6 bases respectively, with 15 bases between them. The CDR3 extends over 14 amino acids. CDR1 is KGHSH and CDR2 is LQKENI in the germline V gene. CDR3 residues: CASSPGTSPREQYF. Here the CDR3 DNA reads TGTGCCAGCTCACCGGGAACTAGCCCTCGCGAGCAGTACTTC.

The chain carries TRBV7-2 and TRBJ1-5; TRBD1 aligns across 9 bases. The CDR3 totals 19 residues. After removal of 5 bases from V and 3 bases from J, the junction contained 17 bases not matched to a gene. Germline assignment: CDR1 SGHTA and CDR2 FQGNSA. CDR3 in DNA: TGTGCCAGCAGCCCGAACCTTATCGTTGGACAGGGGACCAATCAGCCCCAGCATTTT. Protein sequence: CASSPNLIVGQGTNQPQHF.

This chain connects TRBV19 to TRBJ2-5; 7 bases align to TRBD2. Germline trimming cut 4 bases from V and 1 base from J; bases unmatched to any gene: 6. Per the germline V gene, CDR1 is LNHDA and CDR2 is SQIVND (reference sequence). The CDR3 sequence is 15 residues long. CDR3: CASSRASGPQETQYF. CDR3 in DNA: TGTGCCAGTAGTAGGGCTAGCGGCCCCCAAGAGACCCAGTACTTC.

The V gene is TRBV7-2, the J gene TRBJ2-7, with 8 bases identical to TRBD2. The CDR3 length is 15 residues. Losses at the gene ends were 5 bases for V and 0 bases for J; bases not matched to a gene: 6. Per the germline V gene, CDR1 is SGHTA and CDR2 is FQGNSA. The CDR3 nucleotides are TGTGCCAGCAGCCCCGACAGCGGGAGCTCCTACGAGCAGTACTTC. Translated: CASSPDSGSSYEQYF.

The V gene is TRBV6-5, the J gene TRBJ2-4; the D gene is possibly TRBD1 (6 bases). The V gene lost 6 bases and the J gene lost 3 bases, with 9 bases spanning the gap. Germline-derived CDR1 and CDR2 are MNHEY and SVGAGI. The CDR3 has 13 amino acids. CDR3 in DNA: TGTGCCAGCAGGTCAGGGGTCAAAAACATTCAGTACTTC. Translating gives CASRSGVKNIQYF.

V is TRBV7-9 and J is TRBJ1-1, with a weak D call TRBD1 (6 bases). Trimming shortened V by 7 bases and J by 1 base, and 13 bases separated the two germline ends. Germline V lookup: CDR1 SEHNR, CDR2 FQNEAQ (reference sequence). The CDR3 loop spans 14 amino acids. The CDR3 is CASNPGQSNTEAFF. Here the CDR3 DNA reads TGTGCCAGCAACCCCGGACAGTCGAACACTGAAGCTTTCTTT.

The chain recombines TRBV19 with TRBJ2-1; 10 nucleotides align to TRBD2. V dropped 4 bases and J dropped 15; count of bases not matched to a gene: 6. Germline CDR1 is LNHDA and CDR2 is SQIVND (reference sequence). The CDR3 loop spans 12 amino acids. CDR3 amino acids: CASSTGTSASFF. As DNA, the CDR3 is TGTGCCAGTAGTACGGGGACTAGCGCGTCGTTCTTC.

The gene calls are TRBV7-2 and TRBJ1-4, with D perhaps TRBD1 (5 bases). CDR1 is SGHTA and CDR2 is FQGNSA in the germline V gene. Trimming took 2 bases from V and 7 from J, leaving 11 bases between them. CDR3 size: 14 residues. The CDR3 loop reads CASSLSTGVEKLFF. The DNA of the CDR3 is TGTGCCAGCAGCTTATCAACAGGAGTTGAAAAACTGTTTTTT.

The rearrangement links TRBV28 to TRBJ2-2; TRBD1 aligns across 7 bases. This CDR3 contains 17 residues. V lost 1 base, J lost 2 bases, and 7 bases stayed unmatched. CDR1 is MDHEN and CDR2 is SYDVKM in the germline V gene. CDR3 amino acids: CASSLYRTGDNTGELFF. In DNA, the CDR3 is TGTGCCAGCAGTTTATATAGAACAGGGGATAACACCGGGGAGCTGTTTTTT.

The genes are TRBV4-3 and TRBJ2-7; 15 bases are a match to TRBD2. Trimming removed 3 bases from V and 0 bases from J; junction bases left unmatched: 6. CDR3 length: 18 residues. The germline V gene has CDR1 LGHNA and CDR2 YSLEER. CDR3 amino acids: CASSHWTSGRADSYEQYF. CDR3 nucleotides: TGCGCCAGCAGCCACTGGACTAGCGGGAGGGCCGACTCCTACGAGCAGTACTTC.

The chain uses TRBV18 and TRBJ2-7; the match to TRBD2 covers 8 bases. Looked up from germline, CDR1 is KGHSH and CDR2 is LQKENI. With V trimmed by 0 bases and J by 5 bases, 6 bases remained unmatched. The CDR3 contains 15 residues. For the CDR3, the DNA is TGTGCCAGCTCACCACCGGGCGGGAGGAGCAACGAGCAGTACTTC. The encoded protein is CASSPPGGRSNEQYF.